This passage covers 22 T cell receptor beta chains from one sample sequenced in a study of control samples from healthy donors and cancer patients. Sequenced by immunoSEQ multiplex PCR; TCRdb stores in-frame clones only, minus some. The repertoire holds almost 90,000 clones, with more than 75% as singletons. The sequenced sample consisted of blood. Receptors were obtained from a young man in good health.

This rearrangement joins TRBV6-5 to TRBJ1-2; D is uncertain. Germline V gives CDR1 MNHEY, CDR2 SVGAGI. V was cut by 0 bases and J by 5 bases, with 13 bases left in between. This CDR3 has 15 residues. CDR3 coding DNA: TGTGCCAGCAGTTACTCGCAGGCGGGATGGTATGGCTACACCTTC. Amino acids: CASSYSQAGWYGYTF.

The chain is built from TRBV18 and TRBJ1-4; the D gene is possibly TRBD1 (6 bases). The V end was cut by 1 base, the J end by 0 bases, with 12 bases between. Per germline, CDR1 KGHSH and CDR2 LQKENI. The CDR3 is made up of 17 amino acids. The CDR3 loop is CASSPQGTLATNEKLFF. The CDR3 nucleotides are TGTGCCAGCTCACCACAGGGGACATTGGCAACTAATGAAAAACTGTTTTTT.

The rearrangement links TRBV27 to TRBJ1-6; 7 bases are a match to TRBD1. V shed 4 bases, J shed 2 bases, and the junction held 8 bases outside the gene matches. This CDR3 is 17 amino acids long. Germline V gives CDR1 MNHEY, CDR2 SMNVEV (reference sequence). The CDR3 sequence: CASSSSDRTTYNSPLHF. CDR3 nucleotides: TGTGCCAGCAGTTCCTCGGACAGGACCACCTATAATTCACCCCTCCACTTT.

J is TRBJ1-1 and V is TRBV2; D possibly corresponds to TRBD1 (6 bases). The length of the CDR3 is 13 residues. V was shortened by 7 bases and J by 3 bases, with 12 bases between the two germline ends. CDR1 and CDR2 (germline): SNHLY, FYNNEI. CDR3 sequence: CASNLGGHTEAFF. CDR3 DNA: TGTGCCAGCAATTTGGGGGGGCACACTGAAGCTTTCTTT.

The V call is TRBV27, the J call TRBJ2-7; TRBD2 might be the D (5 bases). The CDR3 spans 14 residues. Per germline, CDR1 MNHEY and CDR2 SMNVEV (reference sequence). V gave up 3 bases and J gave up 3 bases, with 12 bases separating them. The CDR3 DNA is TGTGCCAGCAGTTTCCAGGACTCAGGCTACGAGCAGTACTTC. Translated, it gives CASSFQDSGYEQYF.

The chain couples TRBV6-5 to TRBJ1-1; D unresolved. Germline CDR1 reads MNHEY; CDR2 reads SVGAGI. There are 15 residues in the CDR3. V shed 6 bases and J shed 4 bases, with 18 bases lying between them. The CDR3 reads CASRLEALMSTEAFF. Here the CDR3 DNA reads TGTGCCAGCAGATTGGAGGCCCTTATGAGCACTGAAGCTTTCTTT.

This chain joins TRBV7-9 and TRBJ1-4; D is unclear. The V end was cut by 5 bases, the J end by 8 bases, with 12 bases between. CDR3 length: 13 residues. Germline-derived CDR1 and CDR2 are SEHNR and FQNEAQ (reference sequence). This CDR3 reads CASSPRAGEKLFF. The CDR3 DNA sequence: TGTGCCAGCAGCCCCCGGGCTGGGGAAAAACTGTTTTTT.

This chain uses TRBV5-4 with TRBJ2-1; 10 positions agree with TRBD2. Germline V gene lookup returns CDR1 SGHNT and CDR2 YYREEE (reference sequence). Germline trimming cut 1 base from V and 3 bases from J; bases unmatched to any gene: 1. The CDR3 totals 15 residues. The CDR3 reads CASSLSGGGYNEQFF. The CDR3 DNA follows: TGTGCCAGCAGCTTGAGCGGGGGGGGCTACAATGAGCAGTTCTTC.

This clone appeared a single time. The rearrangement links TRBV27 to TRBJ2-7, with D uncertain. The germline V and J ends were trimmed by 3 bases and 4 bases, with 10 bases remaining between them. The length of the CDR3 is 13 residues. Germline CDR1 MNHEY, CDR2 SMNVEV (reference sequence). The CDR3 loop reads CASSFRFGYEQYF. CDR3 DNA sequence: TGTGCCAGCAGTTTTAGGTTTGGGTACGAGCAGTACTTC.

The chain uses TRBV25-1 and TRBJ2-5; 8 nucleotides align to TRBD1. V was pared by 3 bases and J by 4 bases, with 7 bases of the junction left unmatched. Germline CDR1 MGHDK, CDR2 SYGVNS. The CDR3 extends over 15 amino acids. CDR3 DNA: TGTGCCAGCAGTGAGCCTACAGGGGGACGAGAGACCCAGTACTTC. The encoded protein is CASSEPTGGRETQYF.

V is TRBV27 and J is TRBJ2-3; tentative D call: TRBD2 (6 bases). Trimming pared 10 bases from V and 1 base from J, leaving 18 bases between. The V gene's germline CDR1 is MNHEY and CDR2 SMNVEV (reference sequence). The CDR3 is 15 amino acids. CDR3 DNA sequence: TGTGCCACCTCGGGACTCCCGGGGGGCACAGATACGCAGTATTTT. Residues: CATSGLPGGTDTQYF.

This rearrangement joins TRBV11-1 to TRBJ1-2, with D perhaps TRBD1 (5 bases). The V and J ends lost 5 bases and 8 bases respectively, with 15 bases between them. The CDR3 extends over 13 amino acids. The V gene's germline CDR1 is SGHAT and CDR2 FQDESV (reference sequence). CDR3 residues: CASSPGGAQGYTF. The CDR3 nucleotides are TGTGCCAGCAGCCCTGGGGGAGCCCAGGGCTACACCTTC.

This chain uses TRBV24-1 with TRBJ1-2, with D uncertain. Germline CDR1 and CDR2: KGHDR and SFDVKD. The CDR3 runs 13 residues. Trimming removed 3 bases at V and 8 bases at J, with 12 bases between. The CDR3 DNA sequence: TGTGCCACCAGTGATGTCCGGGCTGGAGGCTACACCTTC. Residues: CATSDVRAGGYTF.

The gene calls are TRBV19 and TRBJ1-2; 7 bases agree with TRBD1. This CDR3 has 15 amino acids. Looked up from germline, CDR1 is LNHDA and CDR2 is SQIVND (reference sequence). V lost 1 base to trimming and J lost 4 bases; unmatched junction nucleotides: 6. In DNA form, the CDR3 reads TGTGCCAGTAGTATAGCCGCAGGGGGATCCTATGGCTACACCTTC. Translating gives CASSIAAGGSYGYTF.

The rearrangement links TRBV7-2 to TRBJ2-7; D is unclear. Germline CDR1 SGHTA, CDR2 FQGNSA. Deletions cut 5 bases from V and 5 bases from J, with 10 bases between. The CDR3 length is 12 residues. The CDR3 nucleotides read TGTGCCAGCAGCCCCTATTCCCACGAGCAGTACTTC. The encoded protein is CASSPYSHEQYF.

The chain employs TRBV11-2 and TRBJ2-7; the match to TRBD2 covers 12 bases. Germline V gene data show CDR1 as SGHAT and CDR2 as FQNNGV. The CDR3 length is 15 residues. J lost 4 bases, V lost 5 bases, and 6 bases had no gene match. In DNA form, the CDR3 reads TGTGCCAGCAGCATCGCGGGACTAGCGGGTTACGAGCAGTACTTC. Translating gives CASSIAGLAGYEQYF.

The chain uses TRBV10-2 and TRBJ2-2; D is undetermined. Germline V lookup: CDR1 WSHSY, CDR2 SAAADI. V was clipped by 0 bases and J by 8 bases, with 4 bases between them. This CDR3 is built from 12 residues. In nucleotides, the CDR3 is TGCGCCAGCAGTGAGTCGAGAGGGGAGCTGTTTTTT. This translates into CASSESRGELFF.

The rearrangement links TRBV6-2 or TRBV6-3 to TRBJ2-1; tentative D call: TRBD2 (6 bases). The ends were cut back, 2 bases at V and 12 bases at J, with 20 bases in the middle. CDR1 MNHEY and CDR2 SVGEGT come from the germline V gene. The CDR3 covers 15 residues. The CDR3 coding sequence is TGTGCCAGCAGTTACACCCCCCGGGGTGTCGGGGGGCAGTTCTTC. This codes for CASSYTPRGVGGQFF.

The V gene is TRBV10-2, the J gene TRBJ2-1; 7 nucleotides align to TRBD2. The CDR3 is made up of 15 amino acids. CDR1 WSHSY and CDR2 SAAADI come from the germline V gene. Unmatched junction bases numbered 10, after V lost 7 bases and J lost 4 bases. The CDR3 sequence: CASKKSGETYNEQFF. In DNA form, the CDR3 reads TGCGCCAGCAAGAAGAGCGGGGAGACTTACAATGAGCAGTTCTTC.

The chain has TRBV10-3 and TRBJ1-3; D ambiguous. CDR3 length: 14 residues. Looked up from germline, CDR1 is ENHRY and CDR2 is SYGVKD. The ends were cut back, 8 bases at V and 0 bases at J, with 11 bases in the middle. For the CDR3, the DNA is TGTGCCATCGACGACGGTCCCTCTGGAAACACCATATATTTT. Protein product: CAIDDGPSGNTIYF.

This chain connects TRBV5-1 to TRBJ2-5, with 8 bases lining up with TRBD2. There are 15 residues in the CDR3. The V and J ends lost 0 bases and 1 base, in that order; junction bases with no gene match: 2. Germline V gene sequence: CDR1 SGHRS, CDR2 YFSETQ. CDR3 sequence (DNA): TGCGCCAGCAGCTTGGCGGGGGGGGCCCAAGAGACCCAGTACTTC. It codes for CASSLAGGAQETQYF.

V is TRBV5-5 and J is TRBJ2-5; D is unclear. The V end was cut by 7 bases, the J end by 2 bases, with 15 bases between. This CDR3 region has 14 residues. CDR1 and CDR2 from the germline V gene are SGHKS and YYEKEE (reference sequence). The CDR3 here is CASALPPPQETQYF. As DNA, the CDR3 is TGTGCCAGCGCCCTACCCCCCCCTCAAGAGACCCAGTACTTC.